This T cell receptor (beta chain) was profiled in a study of T cell responses to AZD1222 COVID-19 vaccine. Across the study: Pooling covered second doses at about 4 or about 12 weeks. Study-level findings and limits: Within unmutated variant regions lay the reported targets of nearly half of spike-specific TCRs.

Points on this clone: What it binds is not known.

The repertoire was sequenced with immunoSEQ multiplex PCR; TCRdb's copy has only in-frame clones and lacks some. The table lists some 170,000 clones, approximately 90% of them singletons. The TCR was taken from an adult in good health. The source material was peripheral blood, sampled on day 0 of AZD1222 vaccination.

CDR3 in amino acids: CSVESGLEETQYF. The CDR3 DNA is TGCAGCGTTGAATCGGGACTAGAAGAGACCCAGTACTTC. J is TRBJ2-5 and V is TRBV29-1, with TRBD2 identical over 8 bases. The CDR3 length is 13 residues. Germline values: CDR1 SQVTM, CDR2 ANQGSEA. Unmatched junction bases numbered 2, after V lost 2 bases and J lost 3 bases.